A selection of T cell receptor beta chains follows, all from one sample in a study of lymphopenia after photon versus proton radiotherapy. TCRdb keeps only in-frame clones here, not all; method: immunoSEQ multiplex PCR. Of 40,000 or so clones listed, around 86% are singletons. The sample here was peripheral blood, taken from a patient treated with photon-based radiotherapy. The receptors were sampled from a man in his forties with gastric cancer. Each CDR3 is given without its conserved first and last residue.

V	CDR3
TRBV5-5	ASSLMDSPHGYT
TRBV13	ASSPGWGPGTGELF
TRBV29-1	SVKGDNTGELF
TRBV7-9	ASSLTSSDQPQH
TRBV2	ASNTDQETQY
TRBV5-6	ASSLEGQGTIYYEQY
TRBV30	AWSGTGPEAF
TRBV2	ASSRQVYEQY
TRBV30	AWVQDRGLYNEQF
TRBV7-2	ASSLGRGNQPQH
TRBV4-3	ASSRNRQGADSPLH
TRBV7-3	ASSLRQGTEAF
TRBV5-1	ASSPAPGSKNSPLH
TRBV11-2	ASSRRGVDTDTQY
TRBV6-5	ASSYSAEYGYT
TRBV30	AWSKQPFTEAF
TRBV5-1	ASSLEGGLWELF
TRBV11-3	ASSSTNYHEQY
TRBV4-3	ASSRGVNTEAF
TRBV7-8	ASSPSGWGNTEAF
TRBV15	ATSSPTGGRYGYT
TRBV2	ASSEGANWKLF
TRBV19	ASTPDRGNYGYT
TRBV7-9	ASSWGTGDYEQY
TRBV14	ASSQGIATNEKLF
TRBV2	ASKQGLNQPQH
TRBV4-1	ASSQEFGGPPNEKLF
TRBV10-3	AISEADRGNEQF